This T cell receptor beta chain was obtained from a study of T cells in Graves' hyperthyroidism and ophthalmopathy. TCR beta CDR3 regions were amplified from RNA. A set of HTBI primers served as the primers for a first-round RT-PCR of the TCR CDR3. TCRdb re-called the multiplex PCR reads through MiXCR, storing one row per CDR3 protein. The data show hundreds of thousands of distinct CDR3 sequences, with about a sixth seen just once and roughly 8% held by the top ten. The CDR3 length is 16 residues. CDR1 and CDR2 (germline): DFQATT, SNEGSKA (reference sequence). V was shortened by 1 base and J by 0 bases, with 13 bases between the two germline ends. This clonotype has a count of ten or more. Clinical symptoms, serum thyroxine and TRAb, thyroid ultrasound and orbital computed tomography together formed the diagnostic basis.

The source material was blood. The chain carries TRBV20-1 and TRBJ1-5; a possible D gene is TRBD1 (6 bases). The source is a woman between 18 and 30 years old with Graves' hyperthyroidism. CDR3 sequence: CSARGTATDSNQPQHF. Written as DNA, the CDR3 is TGCAGTGCTAGAGGGACAGCCACTGATAGCAATCAGCCCCAGCATTTT.